This entry lists 6 T cell receptor beta chains sequenced from one sample in a study of beta chain features in type 1 diabetes. Reverse transcription of all isolated RNA meant that expressed TCRB transcripts were sequenced. Clones were sequenced by immunoSEQ multiplex PCR, and TCRdb holds only the in-frame ones, with some missing. The profile shows under 400,000 clones, 10% to 15% of them singletons. Findings and limits, study-wide: Significant though moderate, a shortening of TCRB CDR3s appeared in all four CD4+ subsets of Type 1 diabetes patients.

These receptors lack a known antigen. Sequences were obtained from naive CD4+ T cells from blood. The source of these receptors is a woman aged 18 to 35 with type 1 diabetes.

J is TRBJ1-1 and V is TRBV18; no clear D. Deletions cut 4 bases from V and 3 bases from J, with 9 bases between. The CDR3 is 13 residues long. Germline CDR1 and CDR2: KGHSH and LQKENI. The CDR3 DNA follows: TGTGCCAGCTCACTAACGGAGGACACTGAAGCTTTCTTT. Residues: CASSLTEDTEAFF.

This clone was recorded a few times. The rearrangement joins TRBV4-1 to TRBJ2-1; 8 bases map to TRBD2. The CDR3 is made up of 18 amino acids. Germline CDR1 reads MGHRA; CDR2 reads YSYEKL. The junction had 20 bases not matched to a gene; V was cut back by 3 bases and J by 10 bases. CDR3: CASSHPPRKRERREEQFF. CDR3 nucleotide sequence: TGCGCCAGCAGCCACCCCCCCAGGAAGCGGGAGCGACGGGAGGAGCAGTTCTTC.

This clone was detected only a few times. The V and J genes are TRBV28 and TRBJ2-1; 11 bases are a match to TRBD2. Germline lookup yields CDR1 MDHEN and CDR2 SYDVKM. The CDR3 covers 15 residues. Trimming cost V 2 bases and J 7 bases; bases outside gene matches: 4. For the CDR3, the DNA is TGTGCCAGCAGTTTAGGGGCTAGCGGGAGGAATGAGCAGTTCTTC. Protein product: CASSLGASGRNEQFF.

This clone occurred a few times. The chain couples TRBV7-9 to TRBJ1-2; tentative D call: TRBD1 (6 bases). Germline CDR1 reads SEHNR; CDR2 reads FQNEAQ (reference sequence). Trimming removed 5 bases at V and 4 bases at J, with 17 bases between. This CDR3 is 15 amino acids long. CDR3 amino acids: CASSPSALTGYGYTF. CDR3 coding DNA: TGTGCCAGCAGCCCCAGTGCCTTGACAGGCTATGGCTACACCTTC.

Only a few counts were recorded for this clone. A read error may produce the germline difference seen at one junction end. V usage is TRBV29-1 and J usage is TRBJ2-2, with D possibly TRBD2 on 6 matching bases. Germline V lookup: CDR1 SQVTM, CDR2 ANQGSEA. The CDR3 runs to 11 residues. CDR3 sequence reads: CSVYEGGALFF. In DNA, the CDR3 is TGCAGCGTTTACGAAGGAGGGGCGCTGTTTTTT.

The chain employs TRBV25-1 and TRBJ2-1, with D tentatively TRBD1 (5 bases). Trimming left V 1 base short and J 12 bases short, with 13 bases between. This CDR3 region has 13 residues. CDR1 is MGHDK, CDR2 SYGVNS, per germline. The CDR3 sequence: CASSEFQGLGQFF. Here the CDR3 DNA reads TGTGCCAGCAGTGAATTTCAGGGCCTCGGGCAGTTCTTC.